Included here is one TCR beta chain sequence, with context. This CDR3 has 13 residues. Between the trimmed V and J ends, which lost 3 bases and 1 base, there was a span of 5 bases. This record comes from a study of T cell repertoires in aging, cancer and after chemotherapy. The template was genomic DNA from peripheral blood, not RNA. TRB rearrangements spanning V, D and J were amplified using mixed TRB-A/B primers. TCRdb redid the calling of the multiplex PCR reads with MiXCR, one entry per CDR3 protein. In the table there are fewer than 400 distinct CDR3 sequences, roughly 27% of which are singletons.

The sample taken for sequencing was blood. The chain has TRBV12-3 or TRBV12-4 and TRBJ2-3, with a possible D match to TRBD2 (5 bases). The clonotype originates from a human donor with a blood cancer. In DNA, the CDR3 is TGTGCCAGCAGTTTCGGGGGCACAGATACGCAGTATTTT. The encoded protein is CASSFGGTDTQYF.